The entry that follows covers one T cell receptor beta chain sequence. Its antigen has not been determined. Base qualities are not provided; no much larger clone lies one nucleotide away. This sample is part of a study of blood T cell repertoires in COVID-19 (dated by TCRdb to between 2020 and 2021). The study in broad terms: Samples covering the acute and convalescent phases of COVID-19 were provided by collaborators in the United States, Italy and Spain. Nearly every sample came with metadata listing a de-identified subject ID, COVID-19 status, age in years and sex. The dataset comprised deeply sampled blood TCRbeta repertoires from subjects exposed to, actively infected with, or recovered from COVID-19. The prospective study material was composed of cDNA or gDNA derived from T cells, B-cell-depleted T cells, or PBMCs. The repertoires were released in a freely available public database meant as a resource for research on the immune response to SARS-CoV-2. Samples came from the ongoing ImmuneRACE study (first 160 participants) plus 1,254 subjects from 6 global collaborators. HLA class I and class II types, where available, came from metadata supplied by the sample provider rather than from assay-based typing.

Results and caveats for the whole study, not just this receptor: Clinical and demographic metadata were provided uncurated, with the amount varying by source and participant.

V drops 0 bases and J drops 4 bases, leaving 14 bases in between. Inclusive of the bounding cysteine and phenylalanine, the CDR3 is 15 residues long. Only the CDR3 region is kept as DNA, spanning 45 bases read in frame from base 1. CDR1 is given as SGDLS and CDR2 as YYNGEE, both from the germline V gene. In the prospective study, participants were about 18 to 100 years old, resided in approximately 22 geographic areas of the United States, and were enrolled through a virtual design. Cohort assignment in the prospective study relied on participant-reported clinical history from a screening survey and a study questionnaire. In the prospective study, mobile phlebotomists collected whole blood, serum and a nasopharyngeal or oropharyngeal swab from each participant. Participants in the prospective study had the option to provide additional blood draws and questionnaires over an approximately 2-month period. Before DNA extraction, prospective study blood samples were shipped either frozen or at room temperature.

The immunoSEQ Assay, a bias-controlled multiplex PCR, was used to amplify TCRbeta CDR3 regions from genomic DNA. The paper's data handling went like this. The number of nucleated cells in each sample was estimated from the amplification of reference gene primers within the assay. To quantify the absolute abundance of each unique TCRbeta CDR3 rearrangement, sequence reads were collapsed and filtered. For each sample, productive Simpson clonality was calculated as the square root of Simpson's diversity index across productive rearrangements. Not all clones reach the TCRdb copy of this immuneACCESS table, which keeps in-frame sequences only. Checked studies attribute under half of the gap to unresolved V genes and leave the rest unexplained. Clone size and V and J calls were adopted from that table, with D and trimming inferred from the DNA. A total of approximately 290,000 clones appear in this sample, 90% of them only once. The leading ten clones occupy approximately 4% of the sample.

Sequencing was done on a sample of PBMCs or T cells enriched from blood (not recorded which). The sequence joins TRBV9 to TRBJ2-7; the D segment cannot be called with confidence. The receptor comes from a woman aged 18-29 years with acute COVID-19. Read as DNA, the sequence is TGTGCCAGCAGCGTAGTACATCTATTCAGGTACGAGCAGTACTTC. It translates as CASSVVHLFRYEQYF.